This T cell receptor beta chain derives from a study of identifying expanded T cells in peripheral blood. Germline V gene sequence: CDR1 LNHDA, CDR2 SQIVND (reference sequence). The CDR3 consists of 16 residues. V was cut by 5 bases and J by 4 bases, with 15 bases left in between. Profiled with immunoSEQ multiplex PCR; TCRdb holds only in-frame clones, not every one. The table records about 78,000 clones, 84% of them present only once. The chain carries TRBV19 and TRBJ2-6; D unclear. The sequence derives from a person aged 18 to 75 in good health. Sequenced: blood. The CDR3 region has the DNA TGTGCCAGTAGTTCACTCAATTCGAGGGGGGCCAACGTCCTGACTTTC. Translation gives CASSSLNSRGANVLTF.